This TCR beta chain is drawn from a study of neurological immune-mediated disorders. The length of the CDR3 is 11 residues. Study-wide points: Multiple sclerosis patients had less TCR clonal expansion than even healthy controls, unlike HTLV-1-associated myelopathy. When grouped phylogenetically, the repertoires of 18 of the 34 multiple sclerosis patients fell together in one related-CDR3 cluster, which is a possible signature. No sharing of CDR3 amino acid sequences was observed among expanded clones across subjects, suggesting private repertoires in all groups.

TCRdb re-analysed the 5' RACE reads in MiXCR, keeping a single row per CDR3 protein. The sample gives about 80,000 distinct CDR3 sequences, around 6% of which show up once; roughly 8.6% is in the top ten. This clonotype came up many times. The antigen remains unidentified. Noted time point: longitudinal time-point 2. The unsorted libraries were prepared from 2 million PBMCs (stored at -80 C). Material for sequencing was PBMCs. The origin of this receptor is a woman aged 55-69 years with multiple sclerosis. The gene calls are TRBV21-1 and TRBJ2-7. TRBV21-1 is marked as a pseudogene. CDR3 DNA sequence: TGTGCCAGCAGCTTTTCCTACGAGCAGTACTTC. This gives the protein CASSFSYEQYF.